This T cell receptor beta chain was identified in a study of post-analysis software for immune sequencing data. Study details: The disease courses covered relapsing-remitting, secondary progressive and progressive-relapsing multiple sclerosis. Study findings and constraints: Same-batch preparations were strongly co-clustered by F measure. Those with multiple sclerosis, the patient group, showed significantly lower normalized Chao1 diversity than controls.

cDNA libraries of TCR beta carried unique molecular identifiers. Input populations of roughly 0.95 to 10 million T cells gave rise to roughly 500,000 cDNA molecules. TCRdb reanalysed the PCR reads using MiXCR and keeps one entry per CDR3 protein. The repertoire consists of fewer than 900,000 distinct CDR3 sequences, with just over 45% occurring once and the leading ten covering 4% to 5%. As for this clonotype: The antigen is unknown.

The TCR was taken from a girl under 18 with multiple sclerosis. The sequenced sample consisted of blood.

CDR3 coding DNA: TGTGCCAGCAGCGCCCCGGGGACAGCCAAAAGGAAGACCCAGTACTTC. This encodes CASSAPGTAKRKTQYF. The chain carries TRBV28 and TRBJ2-5; 7 nucleotides match TRBD1. J was trimmed by 6 bases and V by 6 bases; bases with no gene match: 16. The germline gives CDR1 MDHEN, CDR2 SYDVKM. The CDR3 length is 16 residues.